This TCR beta chain was found in a study of spatial heterogeneity in lung cancer (dated by TCRdb to the late 2010s). At the level of the whole study: The donors were 72 patients from the lung TRACERx cohort who had early-stage, untreated non-small cell lung cancer. Follow-up PBMC samples were sequenced whenever available, with a median time to follow-up of 2 to 3 years after resection. More beta-chain than alpha-chain transcripts were consistently detected, likely reflecting higher beta-chain transcript abundance. In the raw uncorrected reads, each unique combination of TCR and UMI appeared on average more than ten times. TCR alpha and beta repertoires were quantitatively compared across multiple tumor regions, matched nontumor lung and blood in non-small cell lung cancer. TCR repertoire features were related to nonsynonymous mutation counts determined by whole-exome sequencing of tumor tissue. Both alpha and beta chains were TCR-sequenced in samples taken at surgery, namely 220 tumor regions, around 64 matched nontumor lung samples and 50 to 60 PBMC samples.

In light of the paper, this sample's time point label describes: blood at routine non-recurrence follow-up after resection. Without any cell sorting, TCR sequencing was performed on whole RNA extracted either from tumor and nontumor lung tissue or from cryopreserved PBMC samples. Only patients with enough RNA available from two or more tumor regions were chosen for TCR sequencing. The investigation overall reported the following: Comparisons of baseline and follow-up blood repertoires included only 11 to 15 patients. Ubiquitous expanded tumor TCRs were found in blood more often at tumor resection than at routine follow-up. Confirming at a functional level the hypothesis that regional TCRs recognize regional mutations was considered to require additional single-cell paired TCR alpha and beta sequencing.

The library was built by means of 5' RACE. The listed sequencing device is NextSeq 500. To allow correction of PCR and sequencing errors, the TCR library protocol tagged every TCR cDNA molecule with a unique molecular identifier. The paper's data handling went like this. Decombinator tools were used for TCR identification, UMI-based error correction and CDR3 extraction. Expanded TCRs were defined as those above a frequency of 2 per 1,000, corresponding to the top 1% of the tumor frequency distribution. Renyi diversity was calculated using the R vegan package after each repertoire was subsampled 100 times to 5,000 TCRs. To build CDR3 similarity networks, amino acid triplet string-kernel similarity was used, and CDR3s were connected when their pairwise similarity was above 0.82. The public reads were run again by TCRdb, first through fastp at Q25 and then through MiXCR, and only productive beta chains were kept. Rows are combined by CDR3 protein, so each entry shows the most common genes and DNA. What appears here as the V and J calls and clone size reflects TCRdb's work, not the paper's. In this sample the table shows about 27,000 distinct CDR3 sequences, almost 5.5% of which occur a single time. Clones ranked in the top ten supply 20% to 30% of the sample.

Including the terminal cysteine and phenylalanine, the CDR3 comprises 16 residues. This entry keeps only the CDR3 DNA: 48 bases, framed from base 1. Per the germline V gene, MNHEY is the CDR1 and SVGEGT is the CDR2. V is pared back by 7 bases and J by 8 bases, with 24 bases lying between the germline termini. This clonotype was detected a few times. The target of this receptor is not known. No per-base quality is available; no much larger clone lies one base away. Sequencing used PBMCs, obtained at follow-up. This receptor was taken from a female donor with early-stage non-small cell lung cancer. The rearranged chain carries TRBV6-2 or TRBV6-3 and TRBJ2-1; the D segment may tentatively be TRBD1 or TRBD2, each giving 5 matched bases. The CDR3 in this case is CASTIRPGPGGYEQFF. The DNA sequence follows: TGTGCCAGCACGATCAGACCGGGACCCGGAGGTTATGAGCAGTTCTTC.